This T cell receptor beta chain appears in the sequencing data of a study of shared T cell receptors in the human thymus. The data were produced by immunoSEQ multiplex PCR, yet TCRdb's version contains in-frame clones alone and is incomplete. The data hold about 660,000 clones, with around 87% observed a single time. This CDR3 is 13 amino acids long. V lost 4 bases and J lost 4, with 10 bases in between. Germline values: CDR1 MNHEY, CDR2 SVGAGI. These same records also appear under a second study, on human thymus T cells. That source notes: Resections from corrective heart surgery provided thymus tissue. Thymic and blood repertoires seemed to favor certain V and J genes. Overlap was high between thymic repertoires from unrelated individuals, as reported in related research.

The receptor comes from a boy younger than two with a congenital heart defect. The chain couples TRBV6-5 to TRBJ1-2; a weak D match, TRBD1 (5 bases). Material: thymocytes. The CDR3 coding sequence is TGTGCCAGCAGTTCCCGCAGGGCCTATGGCTACACCTTC. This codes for CASSSRRAYGYTF.